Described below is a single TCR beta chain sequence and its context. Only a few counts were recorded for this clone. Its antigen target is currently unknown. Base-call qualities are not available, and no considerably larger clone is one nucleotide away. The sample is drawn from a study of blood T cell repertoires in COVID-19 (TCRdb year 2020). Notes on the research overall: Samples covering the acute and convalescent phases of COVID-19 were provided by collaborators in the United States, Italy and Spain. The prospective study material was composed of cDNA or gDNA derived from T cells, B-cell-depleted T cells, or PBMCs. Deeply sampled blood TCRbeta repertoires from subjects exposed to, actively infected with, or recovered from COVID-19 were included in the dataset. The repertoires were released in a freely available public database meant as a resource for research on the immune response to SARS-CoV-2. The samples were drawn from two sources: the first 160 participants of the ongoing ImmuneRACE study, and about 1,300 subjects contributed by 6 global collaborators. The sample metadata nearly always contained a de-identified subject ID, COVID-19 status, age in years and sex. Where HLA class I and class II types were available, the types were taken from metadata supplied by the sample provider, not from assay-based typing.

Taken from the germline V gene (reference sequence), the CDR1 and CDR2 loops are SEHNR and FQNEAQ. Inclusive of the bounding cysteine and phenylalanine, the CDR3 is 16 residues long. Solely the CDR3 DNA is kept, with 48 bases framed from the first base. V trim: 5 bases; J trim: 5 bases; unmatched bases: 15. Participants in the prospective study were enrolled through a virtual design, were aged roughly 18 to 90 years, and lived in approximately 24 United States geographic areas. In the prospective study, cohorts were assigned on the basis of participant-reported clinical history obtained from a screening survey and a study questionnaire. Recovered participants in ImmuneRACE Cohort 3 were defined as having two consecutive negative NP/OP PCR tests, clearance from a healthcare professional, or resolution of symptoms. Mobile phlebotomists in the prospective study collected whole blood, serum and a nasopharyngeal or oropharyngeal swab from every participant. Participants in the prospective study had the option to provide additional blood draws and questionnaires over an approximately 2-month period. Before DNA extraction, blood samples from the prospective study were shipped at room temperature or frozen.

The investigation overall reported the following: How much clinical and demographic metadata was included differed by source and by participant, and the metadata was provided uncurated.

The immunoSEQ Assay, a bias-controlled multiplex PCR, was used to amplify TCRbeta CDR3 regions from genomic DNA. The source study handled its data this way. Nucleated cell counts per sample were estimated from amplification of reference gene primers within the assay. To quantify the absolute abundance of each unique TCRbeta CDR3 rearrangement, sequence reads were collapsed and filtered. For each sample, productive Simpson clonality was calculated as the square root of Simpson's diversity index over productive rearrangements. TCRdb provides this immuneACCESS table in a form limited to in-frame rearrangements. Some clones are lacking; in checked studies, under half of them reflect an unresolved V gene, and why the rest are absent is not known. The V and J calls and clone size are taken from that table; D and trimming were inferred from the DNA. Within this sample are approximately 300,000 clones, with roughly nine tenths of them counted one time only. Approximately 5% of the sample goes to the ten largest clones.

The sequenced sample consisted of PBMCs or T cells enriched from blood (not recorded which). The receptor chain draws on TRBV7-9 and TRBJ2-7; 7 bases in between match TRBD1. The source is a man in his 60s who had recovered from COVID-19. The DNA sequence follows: TGTGCCAGCAGCACCAATAGACAGGGAATCTTCCACGAGCAGTACTTC. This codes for CASSTNRQGIFHEQYF.